Listed here are 6 T cell receptor beta chains from one sample, sequenced in a study of T cells in Graves' hyperthyroidism and ophthalmopathy. TCR beta CDR3 regions were amplified from RNA. First-round RT-PCR with HTBI primers amplified the TCR CDR3 region. TCRdb reprocessed the multiplex PCR reads with MiXCR, giving one entry per CDR3 protein. Among approximately 370,000 distinct CDR3 sequences listed, roughly a sixth were seen once. Sample: blood. The receptors stem from a woman in her 30s with Graves' hyperthyroidism that later progressed to Graves' ophthalmopathy.

In this sample, this clonotype turned up many times. The chain combines TRBV6-1 with TRBJ1-1; no firm D call. Per germline, CDR1 MNHNS and CDR2 SASEGT. The V gene lost 4 bases and the J gene lost 5 bases, with 8 bases spanning the gap. This CDR3 has 12 residues. CDR3 nucleotide sequence: TGTGCCAGCAGTGCGGGAAGGACTGAAGCTTTCTTT. Encoded protein: CASSAGRTEAFF.

Many counts were recorded for this clonotype. The V call is TRBV3-1, the J call TRBJ2-3; D possibly uses TRBD1 or TRBD2 (6 bases each). The length of the CDR3 is 15 residues. The V and J ends lost 3 bases and 5 bases respectively, with 15 bases between them. Per germline, CDR1 LGHDT and CDR2 YNNKEL (reference sequence). As DNA, the CDR3 is TGTGCCAGCAGCCAGAAGACAGGAGGGAGAGATACGCAGTATTTT. Translation: CASSQKTGGRDTQYF.

The genes are TRBV29-1 and TRBJ2-2; the D gene is possibly TRBD2 (5 bases). Germline lookup yields CDR1 SQVTM and CDR2 ANQGSEA. With 7 bases removed from V and 4 bases from J, the gap between germline ends came to 19 bases. The CDR3 covers 15 residues. CDR3 DNA: TGCAGCGCCCGCGTGGGCGGGTTCTCCACCGGGGAGCTGTTTTTT. Protein product: CSARVGGFSTGELFF.

In its sample, this clonotype was seen many times. The chain couples TRBV27 to TRBJ2-7; TRBD2 might be the D (5 bases). The germline CDR1 and CDR2 sequences are MNHEY and SMNVEV (reference sequence). The CDR3 runs 14 residues. Trimming removed 5 bases from V and 4 bases from J, with 15 bases in between. In DNA, the CDR3 is TGTGCCAGCAGTCCCCGGGATCTCCATTACGAGCAGTACTTC. Translating it yields CASSPRDLHYEQYF.

This clonotype was counted at least ten times. The chain combines TRBV12-3 or TRBV12-4 with TRBJ2-7; the D is unclear. V lost 7 bases and J 2 bases, leaving 12 bases between the germline ends. This CDR3 has 13 amino acids. The CDR3 DNA sequence: TGTGCCAGCAATAGTGGCTACGCCTACGAGCAGTACTTC. Residues: CASNSGYAYEQYF.

The chain joins TRBV6-1 to TRBJ2-1, with D maybe TRBD1 (6 bases). The germline CDR1 and CDR2 sequences are MNHNS and SASEGT. This CDR3 is 12 amino acids long. Trimming cost V 6 bases and J 7 bases, with 10 bases left between them. The CDR3 here is CASRKQGNEQFF. The DNA of the CDR3 is TGTGCCAGCAGAAAACAGGGAAATGAGCAGTTCTTC.